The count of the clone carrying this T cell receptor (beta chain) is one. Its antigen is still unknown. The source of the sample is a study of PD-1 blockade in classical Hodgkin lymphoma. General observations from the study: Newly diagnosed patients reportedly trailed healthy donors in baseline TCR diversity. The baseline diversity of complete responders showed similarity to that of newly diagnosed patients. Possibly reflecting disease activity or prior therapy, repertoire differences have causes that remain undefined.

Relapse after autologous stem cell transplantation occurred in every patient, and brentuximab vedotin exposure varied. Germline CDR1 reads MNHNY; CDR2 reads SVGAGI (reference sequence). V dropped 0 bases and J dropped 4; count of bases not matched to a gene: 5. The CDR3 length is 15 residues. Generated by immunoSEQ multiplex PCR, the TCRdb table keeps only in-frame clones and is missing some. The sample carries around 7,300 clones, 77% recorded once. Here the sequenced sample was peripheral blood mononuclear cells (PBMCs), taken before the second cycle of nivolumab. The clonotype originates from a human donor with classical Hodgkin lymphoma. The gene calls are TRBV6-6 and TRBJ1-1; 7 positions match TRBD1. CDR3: CASSYSTGRGTEAFF. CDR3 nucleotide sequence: TGTGCCAGCAGTTACTCGACAGGGAGAGGCACTGAAGCTTTCTTT.